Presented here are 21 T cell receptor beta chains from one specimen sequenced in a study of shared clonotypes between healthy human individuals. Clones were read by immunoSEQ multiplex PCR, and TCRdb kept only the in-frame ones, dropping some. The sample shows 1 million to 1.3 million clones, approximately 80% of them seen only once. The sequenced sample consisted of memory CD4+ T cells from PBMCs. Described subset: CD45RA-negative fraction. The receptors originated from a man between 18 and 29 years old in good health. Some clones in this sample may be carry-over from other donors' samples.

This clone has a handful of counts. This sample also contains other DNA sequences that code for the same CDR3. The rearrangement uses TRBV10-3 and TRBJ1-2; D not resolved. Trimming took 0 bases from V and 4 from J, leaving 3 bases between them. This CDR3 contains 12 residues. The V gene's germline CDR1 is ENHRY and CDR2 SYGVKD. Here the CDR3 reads CAISESPYGYTF. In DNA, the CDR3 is TGTGCCATCAGTGAGTCGCCCTATGGCTACACCTTC.

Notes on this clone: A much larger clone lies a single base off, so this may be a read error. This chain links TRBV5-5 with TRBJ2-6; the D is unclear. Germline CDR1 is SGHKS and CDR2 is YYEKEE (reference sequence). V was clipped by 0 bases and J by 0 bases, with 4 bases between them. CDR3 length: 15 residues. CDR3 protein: CASSLAFSGANVLTF. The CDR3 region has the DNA TGTGCCAGCAGCTTGGCCTTCTCTGGGGCCAACGTCCTGACTTTC. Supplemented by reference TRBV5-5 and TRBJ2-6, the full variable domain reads DAGVTQSPTHLIKTRGQQVTLRCSPISGHKSVSWYQQVLGQGPQFIFQYYEKEERGRGNFPDRFSARQFPNYSSELNVNALLLGDSALYLCASSLAFSGANVLTFGAGSRLTVL.

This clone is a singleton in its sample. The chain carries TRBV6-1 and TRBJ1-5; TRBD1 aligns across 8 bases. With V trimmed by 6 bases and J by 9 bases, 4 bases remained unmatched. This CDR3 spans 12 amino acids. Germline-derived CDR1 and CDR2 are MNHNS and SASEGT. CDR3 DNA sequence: TGTGCCAGCAGCGAAACAGGGGGGCCCCAGCATTTT. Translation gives CASSETGGPQHF.

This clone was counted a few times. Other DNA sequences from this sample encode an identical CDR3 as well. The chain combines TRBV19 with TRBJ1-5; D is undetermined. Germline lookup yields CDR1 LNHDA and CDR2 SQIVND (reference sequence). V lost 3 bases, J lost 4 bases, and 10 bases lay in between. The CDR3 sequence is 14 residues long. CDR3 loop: CASSIYSSNQPQHF. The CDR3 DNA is TGTGCCAGTAGTATCTATTCCTCTAATCAGCCCCAGCATTTT.

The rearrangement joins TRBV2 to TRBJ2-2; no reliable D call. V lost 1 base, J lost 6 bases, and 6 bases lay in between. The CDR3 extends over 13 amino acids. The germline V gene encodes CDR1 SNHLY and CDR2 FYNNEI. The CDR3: CASSEVGAGELFF. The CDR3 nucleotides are TGTGCCAGCAGTGAAGTAGGAGCCGGGGAGCTGTTTTTT.

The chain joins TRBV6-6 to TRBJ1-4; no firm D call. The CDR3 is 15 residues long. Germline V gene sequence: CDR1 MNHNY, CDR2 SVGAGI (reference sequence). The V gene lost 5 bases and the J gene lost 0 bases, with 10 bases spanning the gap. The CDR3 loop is CASSPPGTTNEKLFF. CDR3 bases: TGTGCCAGCAGTCCCCCCGGGACAACTAATGAAAAACTGTTTTTT.

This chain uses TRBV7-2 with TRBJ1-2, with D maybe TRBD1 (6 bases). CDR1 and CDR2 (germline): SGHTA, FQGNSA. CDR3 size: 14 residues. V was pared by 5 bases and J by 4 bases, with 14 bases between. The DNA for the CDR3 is TGTGCCAGCAGCCGCGCGGACAGACTCTATGGCTACACCTTC. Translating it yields CASSRADRLYGYTF.

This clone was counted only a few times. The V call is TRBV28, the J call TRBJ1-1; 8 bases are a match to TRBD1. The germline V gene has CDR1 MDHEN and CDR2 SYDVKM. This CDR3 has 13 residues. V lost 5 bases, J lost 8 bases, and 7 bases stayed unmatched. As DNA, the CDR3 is TGTGCCAGCAGTAGGGCGGACAGGGAAGAAGCTTTCTTT. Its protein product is CASSRADREEAFF.

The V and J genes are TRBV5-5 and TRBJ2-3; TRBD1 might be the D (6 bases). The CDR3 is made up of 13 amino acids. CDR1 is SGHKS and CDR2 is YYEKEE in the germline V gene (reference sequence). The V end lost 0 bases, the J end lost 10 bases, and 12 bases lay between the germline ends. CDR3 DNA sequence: TGTGCCAGCAGCTTGGCGGGGCAGGGGCCGCAGTATTTT. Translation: CASSLAGQGPQYF.

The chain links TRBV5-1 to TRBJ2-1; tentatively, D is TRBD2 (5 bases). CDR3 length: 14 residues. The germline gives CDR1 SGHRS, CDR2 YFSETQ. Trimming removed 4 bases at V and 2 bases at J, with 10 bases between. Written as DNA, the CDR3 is TGCGCCAGCAGCCCCCGGGAAGCCTACAATGAGCAGTTCTTC. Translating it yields CASSPREAYNEQFF.

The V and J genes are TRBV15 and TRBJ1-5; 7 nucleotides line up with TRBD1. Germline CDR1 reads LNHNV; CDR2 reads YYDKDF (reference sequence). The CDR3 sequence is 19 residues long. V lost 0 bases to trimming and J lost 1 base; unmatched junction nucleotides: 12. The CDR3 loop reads CATSRDPGAGGGSNQPQHF. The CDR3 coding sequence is TGTGCCACCAGCAGAGATCCGGGGGCAGGGGGAGGGAGCAATCAGCCCCAGCATTTT. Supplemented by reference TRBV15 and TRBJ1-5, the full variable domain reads DAMVIQNPRYQVTQFGKPVTLSCSQTLNHNVMYWYQQKSSQAPKLLFHYYDKDFNNEADTPDNFQSRRPNTSFCFLDIRSPGLGDTAMYLCATSRDPGAGGGSNQPQHFGDGTRLSIL.

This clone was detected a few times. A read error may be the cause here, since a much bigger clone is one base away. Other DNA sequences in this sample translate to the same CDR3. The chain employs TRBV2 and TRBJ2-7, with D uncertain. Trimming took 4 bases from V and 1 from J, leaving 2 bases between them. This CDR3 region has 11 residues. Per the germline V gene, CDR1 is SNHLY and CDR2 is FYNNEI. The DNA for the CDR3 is TGTGCCAGCAGTGTGTCCTACGAGCAGTACTTC. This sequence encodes CASSVSYEQYF.

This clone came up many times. The CDR3 bases are TGTGCCAGCAGTTACTCGGGACAGGGCTCCTACGAGCAGTACTTC. Translation gives CASSYSGQGSYEQYF. The chain couples TRBV6-5 to TRBJ2-7; 9 bases fit TRBD1. Unmatched junction bases numbered 0, after V lost 0 bases and J lost 0 bases. CDR1 MNHEY and CDR2 SVGAGI come from the germline V gene. The CDR3 is made up of 15 amino acids.

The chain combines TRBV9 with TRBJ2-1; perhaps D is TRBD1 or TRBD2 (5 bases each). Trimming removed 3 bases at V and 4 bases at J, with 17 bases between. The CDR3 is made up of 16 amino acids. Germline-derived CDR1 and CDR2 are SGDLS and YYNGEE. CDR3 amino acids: CASSDGTYEGYNEQFF. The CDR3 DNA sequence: TGTGCCAGCAGCGACGGGACCTATGAAGGATACAATGAGCAGTTCTTC.

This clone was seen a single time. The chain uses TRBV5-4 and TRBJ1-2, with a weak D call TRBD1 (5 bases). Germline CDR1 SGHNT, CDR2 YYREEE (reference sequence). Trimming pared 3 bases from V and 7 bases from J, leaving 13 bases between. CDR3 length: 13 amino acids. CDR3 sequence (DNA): TGTGCCAGCAGCTCCACAGGTGCCCGTGGCTACACCTTC. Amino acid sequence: CASSSTGARGYTF.

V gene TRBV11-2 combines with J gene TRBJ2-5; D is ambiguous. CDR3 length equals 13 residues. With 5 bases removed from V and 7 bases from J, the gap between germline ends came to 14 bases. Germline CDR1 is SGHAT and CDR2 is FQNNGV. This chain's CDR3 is CASSPELARTQYF. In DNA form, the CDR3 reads TGTGCCAGCAGCCCCGAATTGGCACGGACCCAGTACTTC.

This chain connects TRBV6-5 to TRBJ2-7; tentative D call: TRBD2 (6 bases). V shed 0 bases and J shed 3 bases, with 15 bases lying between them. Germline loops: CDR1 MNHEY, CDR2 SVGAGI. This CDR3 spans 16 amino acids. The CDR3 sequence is CASSYSGGAGLYEQYF. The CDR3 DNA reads TGTGCCAGCAGTTACTCCGGGGGTGCGGGACTCTACGAGCAGTACTTC.

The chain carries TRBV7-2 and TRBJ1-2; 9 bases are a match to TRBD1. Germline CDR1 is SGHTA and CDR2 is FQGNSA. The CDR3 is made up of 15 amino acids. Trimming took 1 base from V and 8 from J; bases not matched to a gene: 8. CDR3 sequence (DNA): TGTGCCAGCAGCTTAGAAGGGGGACAGGGACGCGGCTACACCTTC. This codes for CASSLEGGQGRGYTF.

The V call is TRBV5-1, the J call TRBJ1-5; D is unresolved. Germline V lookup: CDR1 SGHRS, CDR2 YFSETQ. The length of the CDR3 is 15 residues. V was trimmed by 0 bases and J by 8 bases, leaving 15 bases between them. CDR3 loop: CASSLVPGYREPQHF. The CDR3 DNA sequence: TGCGCCAGCAGCTTGGTTCCGGGGTATAGGGAGCCCCAGCATTTT.

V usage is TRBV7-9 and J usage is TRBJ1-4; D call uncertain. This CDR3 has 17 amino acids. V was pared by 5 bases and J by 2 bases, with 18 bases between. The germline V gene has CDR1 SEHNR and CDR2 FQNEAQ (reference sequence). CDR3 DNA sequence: TGTGCCAGCAGCCCTACCAGCAGTAGAAGCACTAATGAAAAACTGTTTTTT. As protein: CASSPTSSRSTNEKLFF.

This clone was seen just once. CDR3 residues: CASSHGRGYPNTEAFF. The CDR3 DNA reads TGCGCCAGCAGCCATGGGCGGGGTTACCCGAACACTGAAGCTTTCTTT. V usage is TRBV5-1 and J usage is TRBJ1-1, with D uncertain. The CDR3 loop spans 16 amino acids. Trimming cost V 4 bases and J 1 base, with 17 bases left between them. Germline lookup yields CDR1 SGHRS and CDR2 YFSETQ.